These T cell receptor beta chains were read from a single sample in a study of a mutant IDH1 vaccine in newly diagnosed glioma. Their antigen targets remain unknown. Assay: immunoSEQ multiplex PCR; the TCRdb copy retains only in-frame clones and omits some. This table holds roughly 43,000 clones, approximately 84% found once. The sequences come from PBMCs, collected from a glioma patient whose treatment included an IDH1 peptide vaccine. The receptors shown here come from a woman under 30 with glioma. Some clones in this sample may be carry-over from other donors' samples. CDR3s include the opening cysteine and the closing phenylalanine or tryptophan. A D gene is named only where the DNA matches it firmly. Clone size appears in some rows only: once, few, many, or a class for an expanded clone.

CDR3aa: CASSPKDSNQPQHF
CDR3nt: TGTGCCAGCTCACCAAAGGACAGCAATCAGCCCCAGCATTTT
d_gene: .
v_gene: TRBV18
j_gene: TRBJ1-5
len: 14
abundance: .

CDR3aa: CASSTRGAARAFF
CDR3nt: TGTGCCAGCAGCACTAGGGGCGCAGCGAGGGCTTTCTTT
d_gene: .
v_gene: TRBV9
j_gene: TRBJ1-1
len: 13
abundance: .

CDR3aa: CASVVRPGEAFF
CDR3nt: TGTGCCAGTGTAGTACGGCCGGGTGAAGCTTTCTTT
d_gene: .
v_gene: TRBV19
j_gene: TRBJ1-1
len: 12
abundance: .

CDR3aa: CASRTGGLSNQPQHF
CDR3nt: TGTGCCAGCCGAACAGGGGGCCTGAGCAATCAGCCCCAGCATTTT
d_gene: TRBD1
v_gene: TRBV19
j_gene: TRBJ1-5
len: 15
abundance: .

CDR3aa: CASSPGLRPTDTQYF
CDR3nt: TGTGCCAGCAGTCCGGGACTTAGGCCAACAGATACGCAGTATTTT
d_gene: .
v_gene: TRBV2
j_gene: TRBJ2-3
len: 15
abundance: .

CDR3aa: CAWRTGLDSPLHF
CDR3nt: TGTGCCTGGAGGACAGGGCTTGATTCACCCCTCCACTTT
d_gene: TRBD1
v_gene: TRBV30
j_gene: TRBJ1-6
len: 13
abundance: .

CDR3aa: CASGPGTPPTDTQYF
CDR3nt: TGTGCTAGTGGTCCCGGGACTCCACCGACCGATACGCAGTATTTT
d_gene: .
v_gene: TRBV12-5
j_gene: TRBJ2-3
len: 15
abundance: .

CDR3aa: CASSLLRGAGGIQETQYF
CDR3nt: TGTGCCAGCAGCTTGTTACGGGGAGCGGGGGGAATCCAAGAGACCCAGTACTTC
d_gene: TRBD2
v_gene: TRBV5-4
j_gene: TRBJ2-5
len: 18
abundance: .

CDR3aa: CASSLAGSYEQYF
CDR3nt: TGTGCCAGCAGCTTAGCCGGGAGCTACGAGCAGTACTTC
d_gene: .
v_gene: TRBV7-9
j_gene: TRBJ2-7
len: 13
abundance: once

CDR3aa: CASSILSGAFQETQYF
CDR3nt: TGTGCCAGTAGTATTTTAAGCGGGGCCTTCCAAGAGACCCAGTACTTC
d_gene: TRBD2
v_gene: TRBV19
j_gene: TRBJ2-5
len: 16
abundance: .

CDR3aa: CASSPMGGSTEAFF
CDR3nt: TGTGCCAGCTCACCAATGGGGGGAAGCACTGAAGCTTTCTTT
d_gene: .
v_gene: TRBV18
j_gene: TRBJ1-1
len: 14
abundance: .

CDR3aa: CASSFQGQVGYTF
CDR3nt: TGTGCCAGCAGCTTCCAGGGTCAGGTTGGCTACACCTTC
d_gene: .
v_gene: TRBV11-3
j_gene: TRBJ1-2
len: 13
abundance: .

CDR3aa: CASSLSPGTDTQYF
CDR3nt: TGTGCCAGCAGCTTATCCCCGGGCACAGATACGCAGTATTTT
d_gene: .
v_gene: TRBV7-2
j_gene: TRBJ2-3
len: 14
abundance: .

CDR3aa: CAISESTGPTSTDTQYF
CDR3nt: TGTGCCATCAGTGAGTCGACAGGGCCAACTAGCACAGATACGCAGTATTTT
d_gene: TRBD1
v_gene: TRBV10-3
j_gene: TRBJ2-3
len: 17
abundance: .

CDR3aa: CASSLDRGRRNQPQHF
CDR3nt: TGTGCCAGCAGCTTAGACAGGGGGCGTCGTAATCAGCCCCAGCATTTT
d_gene: TRBD1
v_gene: TRBV7-8
j_gene: TRBJ1-5
len: 16
abundance: .

CDR3aa: CASSILGVNYGYTF
CDR3nt: TGTGCCAGTAGTATTTTGGGGGTTAACTATGGCTACACCTTC
d_gene: .
v_gene: TRBV19
j_gene: TRBJ1-2
len: 14
abundance: .

CDR3aa: CASSFHKTGNTEAFF
CDR3nt: TGCGCCAGCAGCTTCCACAAGACAGGCAACACTGAAGCTTTCTTT
d_gene: .
v_gene: TRBV5-1
j_gene: TRBJ1-1
len: 15
abundance: .

CDR3aa: CASSLKFVEQFF
CDR3nt: TGTGCCAGCAGCCTCAAGTTCGTCGAGCAGTTCTTC
d_gene: .
v_gene: TRBV5-5
j_gene: TRBJ2-1
len: 12
abundance: .

CDR3aa: CASSLGQVYGYTF
CDR3nt: TGTGCCAGCAGCTTAGGACAGGTTTATGGCTACACCTTC
d_gene: .
v_gene: TRBV7-9
j_gene: TRBJ1-2
len: 13
abundance: .

CDR3aa: CASSVGSGGVSGGYTF
CDR3nt: TGTGCCAGCAGCGTAGGATCAGGGGGGGTATCGGGAGGCTACACCTTC
d_gene: TRBD1
v_gene: TRBV9
j_gene: TRBJ1-2
len: 16
abundance: once

CDR3aa: CASSPRDLSSYEQYF
CDR3nt: TGTGCCAGCAGCCCCCGGGACTTAAGCTCCTACGAGCAGTACTTC
d_gene: .
v_gene: TRBV7-9
j_gene: TRBJ2-7
len: 15
abundance: .

CDR3aa: CASSPGGSAHEQYF
CDR3nt: TGCGCCAGCAGCCCCGGTGGCAGTGCCCACGAGCAGTACTTC
d_gene: .
v_gene: TRBV4-3
j_gene: TRBJ2-7
len: 14
abundance: .

CDR3aa: CASSPRGGFYGYTF
CDR3nt: TGCGCCAGCAGCCCGAGGGGGGGTTTTTATGGCTACACCTTC
d_gene: .
v_gene: TRBV5-1
j_gene: TRBJ1-2
len: 14
abundance: .